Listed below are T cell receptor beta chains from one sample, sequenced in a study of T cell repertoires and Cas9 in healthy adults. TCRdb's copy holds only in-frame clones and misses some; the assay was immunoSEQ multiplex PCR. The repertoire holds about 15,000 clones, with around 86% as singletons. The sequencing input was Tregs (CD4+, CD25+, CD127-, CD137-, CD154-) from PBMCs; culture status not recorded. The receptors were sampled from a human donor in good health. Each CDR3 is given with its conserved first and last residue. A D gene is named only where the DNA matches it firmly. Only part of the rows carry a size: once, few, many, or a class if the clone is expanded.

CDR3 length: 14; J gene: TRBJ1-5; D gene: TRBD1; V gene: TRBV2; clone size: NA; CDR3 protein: CASNLQGLWQPQHF; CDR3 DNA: TGTGCCAGCAATTTACAGGGGTTGTGGCAGCCCCAGCATTTT
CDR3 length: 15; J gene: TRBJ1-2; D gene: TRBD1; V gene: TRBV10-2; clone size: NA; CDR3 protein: CASSGGDRANYGYTF; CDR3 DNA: TGCGCCAGCAGTGGGGGGGACAGGGCGAACTATGGCTACACCTTC
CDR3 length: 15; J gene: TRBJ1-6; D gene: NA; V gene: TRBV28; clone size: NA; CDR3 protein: CASTPPGGDNSPLHF; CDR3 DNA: TGTGCCAGCACCCCCCCGGGGGGCGATAATTCACCCCTCCACTTT
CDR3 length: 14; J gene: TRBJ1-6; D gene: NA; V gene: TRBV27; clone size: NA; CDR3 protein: CASNMQGYNSPLHF; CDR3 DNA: TGTGCCAGCAATATGCAGGGGTATAATTCACCCCTCCACTTT
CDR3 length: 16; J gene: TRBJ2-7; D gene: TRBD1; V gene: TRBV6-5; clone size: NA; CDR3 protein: CASSYSGRGSSYEQYF; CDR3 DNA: TGTGCCAGCAGTTACTCGGGCAGGGGGAGCTCCTACGAGCAGTACTTC
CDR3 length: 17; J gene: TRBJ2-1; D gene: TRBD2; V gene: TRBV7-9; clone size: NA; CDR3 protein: CASSLDSGTPGNNEQFF; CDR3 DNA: TGTGCCAGCAGCTTAGATAGCGGGACCCCGGGAAACAATGAGCAGTTCTTC
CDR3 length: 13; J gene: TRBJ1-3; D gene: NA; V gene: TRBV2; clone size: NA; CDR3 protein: CASRRRRGNTIYF; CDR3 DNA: TGTGCCAGCCGAAGGAGAAGGGGAAACACCATATATTTT
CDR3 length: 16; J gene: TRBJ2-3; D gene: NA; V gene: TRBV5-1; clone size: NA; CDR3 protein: CASSLLGDHPGDTQYF; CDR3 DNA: TGCGCCAGCAGCTTGTTAGGGGACCACCCGGGAGATACGCAGTATTTT
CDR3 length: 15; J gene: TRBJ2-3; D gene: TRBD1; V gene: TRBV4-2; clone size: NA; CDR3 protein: CASSPTGTVEDTQYF; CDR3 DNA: TGTGCCAGCAGCCCTACCGGGACAGTGGAAGATACGCAGTATTTT
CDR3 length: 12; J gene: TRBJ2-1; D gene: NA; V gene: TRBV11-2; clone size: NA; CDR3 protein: CASSFAGAFWFF; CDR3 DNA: TGTGCCAGCAGCTTTGCGGGGGCCTTTTGGTTCTTC
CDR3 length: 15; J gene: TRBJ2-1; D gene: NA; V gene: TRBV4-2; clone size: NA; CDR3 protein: CASSQDPGSYNEQFF; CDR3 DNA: TGTGCCAGCAGCCAAGATCCGGGTTCCTACAATGAGCAGTTCTTC
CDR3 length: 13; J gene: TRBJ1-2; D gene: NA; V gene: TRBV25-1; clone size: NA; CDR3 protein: CASSGRGGDGYTF; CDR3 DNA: TGTGCCAGCAGTGGGCGCGGGGGGGATGGCTACACCTTC
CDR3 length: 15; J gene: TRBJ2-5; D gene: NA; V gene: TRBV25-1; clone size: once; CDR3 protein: CASSEVAGRQETQYF; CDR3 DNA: TGTGCCAGCAGTGAAGTTGCGGGGAGACAAGAGACCCAGTACTTC
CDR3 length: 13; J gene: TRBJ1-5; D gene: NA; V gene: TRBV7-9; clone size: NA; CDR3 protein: CASSGLKGQPQHF; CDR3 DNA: TGTGCCAGCAGCGGGCTTAAGGGGCAGCCCCAGCATTTT
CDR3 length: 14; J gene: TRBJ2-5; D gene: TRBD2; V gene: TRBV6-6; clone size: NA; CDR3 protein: CASSISSGGETQYF; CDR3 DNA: TGTGCCAGCAGTATCTCTAGCGGGGGAGAGACCCAGTACTTC
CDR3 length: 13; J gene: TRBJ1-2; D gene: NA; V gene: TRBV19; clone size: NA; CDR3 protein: CASRSLQNYGYTF; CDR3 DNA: TGTGCCAGTAGATCCCTACAGAACTATGGCTACACCTTC
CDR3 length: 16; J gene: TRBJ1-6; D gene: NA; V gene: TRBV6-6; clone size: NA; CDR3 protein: CASSYRRRQYNSPLHF; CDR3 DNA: TGTGCCAGCAGTTATCGTCGACGACAGTATAATTCACCCCTCCACTTT